This passage covers 19 T cell receptor beta chains from one sample sequenced in a study of Tregs in tolerant kidney transplant recipients. Repertoires were generated with immunoSEQ multiplex PCR, while TCRdb's copy carries only in-frame clones and drops some. This sample contains roughly 25,000 clones. The nonmyeloablative bone marrow transplants came from related graft donors, with transient mixed chimerism. The sequenced sample was CD4+ T cells from blood (PBMCs), obtained 6 months after the transplant. Every receptor here comes from a human patient who received a combined kidney and bone marrow transplant. Some of the T cells might come from the graft donor.

As regards this clone: Read sequence stops 3 residues before the CDR3 end, and the germline J gene provides the missing end. The chain joins TRBV7-2 to TRBJ2-3; perhaps TRBD1 as D (6 bases). The V gene's germline CDR1 is SGHTA and CDR2 FQGNSA. V lost 3 bases to trimming and J lost 1 base, with 8 bases between them. The length of the CDR3 is 14 residues. The CDR3 reads CASSFEGGTDTQYF. CDR3 bases read: TGTGCCAGCAGCTTCGAGGGGGGCACAGATACG. Full variable domain (missing parts from reference TRBV7-2 and TRBJ2-3): GAGVSQSPSNKVTEKGKDVELRCDPISGHTALYWYRQSLGQGLEFLIYFQGNSAPDKSGLPSDRFSAERTGGSVSTLTIQRTQQEDSAVYLCASSFEGGTDTQYFGPGTRLTVL.

As regards this clone: The CDR3 is cut off 3 residues early in the read; its end comes from the germline J gene. The V gene is TRBV10-3, the J gene TRBJ2-5; D unresolved. The CDR3 covers 13 residues. V lost 4 bases to trimming and J lost 2 bases, with 8 bases between them. Germline loops: CDR1 ENHRY, CDR2 SYGVKD. The sequenced part of the CDR3 DNA is TGTGCCATCAGTGGCCGGTTACAAGAGACC. Translated: CAISGRLQET. The whole CDR3 reads CAISGRLQETQYF.

The covered CDR3 bases are TGCAGTGCTCGCCCCAGCGGAAAACGAAACATT. This gives the protein CSARPSGKRNI. The entire CDR3 reads CSARPSGKRNIQYF. The rearrangement uses TRBV20-1 and TRBJ2-4; D possibly corresponds to TRBD2 (5 bases). Coverage ceases 3 residues before the CDR3 finishes, and the germline J gene fills in the end. Trimming left V 5 bases short and J 6 bases short, with 17 bases between. The CDR3 is made up of 14 amino acids. In germline, CDR1 is DFQATT, CDR2 SNEGSKA (reference sequence).

About this clone: The read comes to an end 3 residues before the CDR3 does, leaving the germline J gene to fill in the end. V gene TRBV5-4 combines with J gene TRBJ2-1, with 8 bases identical to TRBD1. V lost 7 bases and J lost 0; bases outside the gene matches: 9. The CDR3 runs 16 residues. Germline V gene lookup returns CDR1 SGHNT and CDR2 YYREEE (reference sequence). This CDR3 is CASQQGAASSYNEQFF. The sequenced CDR3 bases are TGTGCCAGCCAGCAGGGGGCCGCGAGCTCCTACAATGAG.

The covered CDR3 bases are TGCAGTCAACCACGGGGACAGGGATCTTCTGAA. Translating gives CSQPRGQGSSE. The complete CDR3 protein is CSQPRGQGSSEAFF. The V gene is TRBV20-1, the J gene TRBJ1-1; 9 bases align to TRBD1. The CDR3 end lies 3 residues beyond the end of the read and is filled in from the germline J gene. Germline values: CDR1 DFQATT, CDR2 SNEGSKA (reference sequence). Germline trimming cut 8 bases from V and 6 bases from J; bases unmatched to any gene: 13. This CDR3 contains 14 residues.

Remarks on this clone: The read ends 3 residues early relative to the CDR3; the germline J gene fills the gap. The J gene is TRBJ2-2, the V gene TRBV5-1; 14 positions agree with TRBD2. This CDR3 is 16 amino acids long. Germline-derived CDR1 and CDR2 are SGHRS and YFSETQ. V dropped 4 bases and J dropped 6; count of bases not matched to a gene: 5. The sequenced CDR3 bases are TGCGCCAGCAGCGTTCAGGGACTAGCGGGAGCCGGGGAG. Encoded protein: CASSVQGLAGAGE. The entire CDR3 protein is CASSVQGLAGAGELFF.

Comment on this clone: The CDR3 end lies 3 residues beyond the end of the read and is filled in from the germline J gene. The gene calls are TRBV6-2 or TRBV6-3 and TRBJ2-7; 11 bases are shared with TRBD1. Germline V lookup: CDR1 MNHEY, CDR2 SVGEGT. This CDR3 comprises 17 residues. Losses at the gene ends were 2 bases for V and 1 base for J; bases not matched to a gene: 7. The DNA read from the CDR3 is TGTGCCAGCAGTTACCGTCGGGACAGGGGGTCGTCCTACGAG. Its translation: CASSYRRDRGSSYE. The whole CDR3 is CASSYRRDRGSSYEQYF.

Remarks on this clone: Read data end 3 residues before the CDR3 end; the end is taken from the germline J gene. J is TRBJ2-2 and V is TRBV5-1; perhaps TRBD1 as D (6 bases). The V end was cut by 7 bases, the J end by 4 bases, with 14 bases between. This CDR3 has 14 residues. The germline V gene encodes CDR1 SGHRS and CDR2 YFSETQ. The CDR3 reads CASGQTLGTGELFF. The sequenced part of the CDR3 DNA is TGCGCCAGCGGACAGACGCTCGGCACCGGGGAG.

As to this clone: The CDR3 end is not reached by the read, which stops 3 residues before it; the germline J gene fills it in. The V gene is TRBV19, the J gene TRBJ1-5; a weak D match, TRBD1 (6 bases). Trimming removed 11 bases from V and 2 bases from J, with 13 bases in between. Germline V CDR1 and CDR2: LNHDA, SQIVND (reference sequence). CDR3 length equals 13 residues. CDR3 bases read: TGTGCCGCCGACAGGTGGGGCAATCAGCCC. It is translated as CAADRWGNQP. The full CDR3 protein reads CAADRWGNQPQHF.

On this clone itself: Read sequence stops 3 residues before the CDR3 end, and the germline J gene provides the missing end. V and J are TRBV5-6 and TRBJ2-3; no clear D gene. The CDR3 contains 14 residues. V gave up 2 bases and J gave up 7 bases, with 14 bases separating them. Germline CDR1 is SGHDT and CDR2 is YYEEEE. The chain's CDR3 is CASSLLKSWHTQYF. The covered CDR3 bases are TGTGCCAGCAGCTTATTAAAGTCGTGGCATACG.

Comments on this clone: The CDR3 end is not reached by the read, which stops 3 residues before it; the germline J gene fills it in. V usage is TRBV7-9 and J usage is TRBJ2-7; D is unclear. Per the germline V gene, CDR1 is SEHNR and CDR2 is FQNEAQ (reference sequence). CDR3 length: 11 residues. V was clipped by 3 bases and J by 6 bases, with 6 bases between them. CDR3 DNA (partial): TGTGCCAGCAGCTTGTTTAGCGAG. This sequence encodes CASSLFSE. The full CDR3 is CASSLFSEQYF.

About this clone itself: Sequencing ends 3 residues short of the CDR3 end; the germline J gene provides the rest. The chain couples TRBV2 to TRBJ1-1; 8 bases agree with TRBD1. Trimming removed 6 bases from V and 7 bases from J; junction bases left unmatched: 7. The CDR3 spans 13 residues. Per germline, CDR1 SNHLY and CDR2 FYNNEI. This chain's CDR3 is CASRAIQGGEAFF. The CDR3 DNA, read in part, is TGTGCCAGCAGGGCCATACAGGGGGGTGAA.

This clone is deemed medium-sized by its frequency. Read sequence stops 3 residues before the CDR3 end, and the germline J gene provides the missing end. V usage is TRBV19 and J usage is TRBJ1-2; a weak D match, TRBD1 (6 bases). V was cut by 6 bases and J by 4 bases, with 9 bases left in between. The CDR3 runs 12 residues. Germline CDR1 is LNHDA and CDR2 is SQIVND (reference sequence). Incomplete CDR3 DNA: TGTGCCAGTAGAACAGGGTTCTATGGC. It yields the protein CASRTGFYG. The full CDR3 reads CASRTGFYGYTF.

Regarding this clone: The observed sequence ends 3 residues before the CDR3 terminus, with the missing tail filled in from the germline J gene. The genes are TRBV7-9 and TRBJ2-2, with D unclear. Per germline, CDR1 SEHNR and CDR2 FQNEAQ (reference sequence). This CDR3 contains 15 residues. Deletions cut 2 bases from V and 6 bases from J, with 13 bases between. The part of the CDR3 DNA that was read is TGTGCCAGCAGCTTATATATAGGGTCGTCCGGGGAG. Its translation: CASSLYIGSSGE. The whole CDR3 sequence reads CASSLYIGSSGELFF.

About this clone itself: The CDR3 is cut off 3 residues early in the read; its end comes from the germline J gene. V usage is TRBV20-1 and J usage is TRBJ2-5; 8 bases line up with TRBD2. The J segment lost 4 bases and the V segment lost 1 base, leaving 2 bases of the junction unmatched. CDR1 is DFQATT, CDR2 SNEGSKA, per germline (reference sequence). This CDR3 is 13 amino acids long. The sequenced CDR3 bases are TGCAGTGCTAGAGTCGGGGGGGCAGAGACC. This translates into CSARVGGAET. The whole CDR3 reads CSARVGGAETQYF.

With regard to this clone: The read stops 3 residues short of the end of the CDR3; the missing end is completed from the germline J gene. J is TRBJ2-1 and V is TRBV30; the D is unclear. Trimming removed 5 bases at V and 0 bases at J, with 5 bases between. This CDR3 comprises 12 residues. Germline V lookup: CDR1 GTSNPN, CDR2 SVGIG (reference sequence). The DNA read from the CDR3 is TGTGCCTGGTGCGGCTCCTACAATGAG. Its protein product is CAWCGSYNE. The entire CDR3 is CAWCGSYNEQFF.

Comments on this clone: The missing CDR3 end, 3 residues past where the read stops, is filled in from the germline J gene. This chain joins TRBV29-1 and TRBJ2-7; possibly TRBD2 for D (5 bases). This CDR3 has 14 amino acids. Germline V gene lookup returns CDR1 SQVTM and CDR2 ANQGSEA. The V end lost 6 bases, the J end lost 0 bases, and 15 bases lay between the germline ends. CDR3 sequence: CSVRTGSGSYEQYF. Partial CDR3 DNA: TGCAGCGTCCGGACTGGGTCAGGCTCCTACGAG.

Of note for this clone: The read terminates 3 residues before the CDR3 end, so the remaining end is supplied by the germline J gene. The chain uses TRBV6-8 and TRBJ2-7; 8 positions match TRBD1. V was pared by 4 bases and J by 5 bases, with 19 bases of the junction left unmatched. Looked up from germline, CDR1 is MNHGY and CDR2 is SAAAGT. CDR3 length: 18 amino acids. CDR3 sequence reads: CASSCQTPDRVGSDEQYF. The sequenced part of the CDR3 DNA is TGTGCCAGCAGTTGCCAGACCCCGGACAGGGTCGGTTCGGACGAG.

A remark on this clone: With the read ending 3 residues before the CDR3 end, the germline J gene is used to fill in that end. The rearrangement links TRBV11-2 to TRBJ2-7; 7 bases map to TRBD1. Germline V gene sequence: CDR1 SGHAT, CDR2 FQNNGV. Trimming took 6 bases from V and 6 from J; bases not matched to a gene: 14. The CDR3 sequence is 15 residues long. The CDR3 spells CASSSGVDRVREQYF. The CDR3 DNA, read in part, is TGTGCCAGCAGTTCAGGGGTCGACAGGGTTCGCGAG.